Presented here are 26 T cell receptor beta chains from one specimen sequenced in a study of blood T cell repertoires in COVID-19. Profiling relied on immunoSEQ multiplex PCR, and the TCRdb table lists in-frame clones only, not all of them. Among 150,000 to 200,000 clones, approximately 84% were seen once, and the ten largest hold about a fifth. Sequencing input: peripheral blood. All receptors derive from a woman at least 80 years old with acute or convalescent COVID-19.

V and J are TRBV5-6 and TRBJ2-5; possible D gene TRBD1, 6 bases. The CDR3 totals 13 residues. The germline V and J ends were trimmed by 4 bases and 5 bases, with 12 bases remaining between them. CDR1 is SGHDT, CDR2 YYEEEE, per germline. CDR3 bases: TGTGCCAGCAGCGCAAAGAGGGGGGAGACCCAGTACTTC. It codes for CASSAKRGETQYF.

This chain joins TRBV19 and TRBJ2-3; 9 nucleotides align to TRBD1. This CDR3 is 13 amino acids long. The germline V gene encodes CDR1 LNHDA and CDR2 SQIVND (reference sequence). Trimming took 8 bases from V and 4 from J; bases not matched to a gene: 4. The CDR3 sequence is CASGTGRADTQYF. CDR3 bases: TGTGCCAGTGGGACAGGGCGAGCAGATACGCAGTATTTT. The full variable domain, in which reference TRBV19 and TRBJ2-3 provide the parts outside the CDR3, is DGGITQSPKYLFRKEGQNVTLSCEQNLNHDAMYWYRQDPGQGLRLIYYSQIVNDFQKGDIAEGYSVSREKKESFPLTVTSAQKNPTAFYLCASGTGRADTQYFGPGTRLTVL.

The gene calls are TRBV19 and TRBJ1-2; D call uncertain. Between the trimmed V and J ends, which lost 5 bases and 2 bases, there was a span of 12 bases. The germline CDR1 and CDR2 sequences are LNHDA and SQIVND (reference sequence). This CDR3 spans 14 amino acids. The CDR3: CASSPRESNYGYTF. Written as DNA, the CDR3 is TGTGCCAGTAGTCCCCGGGAGTCGAACTATGGCTACACCTTC.

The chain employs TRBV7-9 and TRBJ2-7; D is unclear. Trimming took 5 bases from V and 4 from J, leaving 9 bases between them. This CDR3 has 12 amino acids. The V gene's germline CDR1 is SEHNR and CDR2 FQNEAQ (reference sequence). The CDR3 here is CASSPRSYEQYF. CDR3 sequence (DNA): TGTGCCAGCAGCCCCCGTTCTTACGAGCAGTACTTC.

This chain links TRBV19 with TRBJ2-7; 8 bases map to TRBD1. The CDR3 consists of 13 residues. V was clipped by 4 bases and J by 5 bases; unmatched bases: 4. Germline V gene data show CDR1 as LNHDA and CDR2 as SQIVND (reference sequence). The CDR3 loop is CASSTDRGDEQYF. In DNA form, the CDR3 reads TGTGCCAGTAGTACCGACAGGGGCGACGAGCAGTACTTC.

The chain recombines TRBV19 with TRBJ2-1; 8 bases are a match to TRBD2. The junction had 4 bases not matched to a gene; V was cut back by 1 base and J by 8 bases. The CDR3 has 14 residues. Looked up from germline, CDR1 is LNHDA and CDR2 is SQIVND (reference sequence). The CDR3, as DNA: TGTGCCAGTAGTATAGCGGGAGGGCCCGATGAGCAGTTCTTC. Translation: CASSIAGGPDEQFF.

This chain's CDR3 is CAWRVDRGTDTQYF. The CDR3 nucleotides read TGTGCCTGGAGGGTGGACAGGGGCACAGATACGCAGTATTTT. This sequence joins TRBV30 and TRBJ2-3, with 8 positions matching TRBD1. Germline CDR1 is GTSNPN and CDR2 is SVGIG (reference sequence). The trim removed 3 bases at V and 1 base at J, leaving 3 bases unmatched. The CDR3 runs to 14 residues.

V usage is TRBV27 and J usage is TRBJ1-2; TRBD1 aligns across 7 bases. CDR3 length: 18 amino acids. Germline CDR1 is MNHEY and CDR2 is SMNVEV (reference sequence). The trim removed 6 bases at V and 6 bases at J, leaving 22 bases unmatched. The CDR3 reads CASSPWGQTGWGKHGYTF. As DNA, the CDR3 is TGTGCCAGCAGCCCTTGGGGACAGACGGGGTGGGGAAAGCATGGCTACACCTTC.

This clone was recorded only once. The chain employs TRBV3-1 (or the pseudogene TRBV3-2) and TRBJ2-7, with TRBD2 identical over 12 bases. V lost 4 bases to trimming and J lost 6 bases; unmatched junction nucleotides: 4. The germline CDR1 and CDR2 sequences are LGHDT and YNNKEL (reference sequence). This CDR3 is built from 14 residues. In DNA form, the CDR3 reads TGTGCCAGCAGCCCACAGACTAGCGGGAGCGAGCAGTACTTC. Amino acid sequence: CASSPQTSGSEQYF.

The CDR3 sequence: CASSFKGLVITF. As DNA, the CDR3 is TGTGCCAGCAGTTTTAAGGGGCTGGTTATTACCTTC. The chain links TRBV12-3 or TRBV12-4 to TRBJ1-2, with a possible D match to TRBD1 (5 bases). V lost 3 bases and J 14 bases, leaving 16 bases between the germline ends. The CDR3 has 12 residues.

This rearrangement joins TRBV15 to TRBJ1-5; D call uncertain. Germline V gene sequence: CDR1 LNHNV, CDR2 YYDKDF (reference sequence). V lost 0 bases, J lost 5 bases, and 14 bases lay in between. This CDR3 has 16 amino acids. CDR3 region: CATSRDTGRADQPQHF. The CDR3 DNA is TGTGCCACCAGCAGAGATACGGGGAGGGCGGATCAGCCCCAGCATTTT.

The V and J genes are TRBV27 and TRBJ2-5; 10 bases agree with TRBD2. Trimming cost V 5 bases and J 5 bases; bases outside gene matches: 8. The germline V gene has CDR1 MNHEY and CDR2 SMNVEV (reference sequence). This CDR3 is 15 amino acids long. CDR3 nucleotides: TGTGCCAGCAGTCGTAGCGGGAGGAGGGAGGAGACCCAGTACTTC. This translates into CASSRSGRREETQYF.

The CDR3 DNA follows: TGTGCCAGCTCACCAGAACAGGGGGCCCTGTTTTTT. The encoded protein is CASSPEQGALFF. The rearrangement uses TRBV18 and TRBJ2-2; 9 bases are a match to TRBD1. The CDR3 loop spans 12 amino acids. Losses at the gene ends were 2 bases for V and 14 bases for J; bases not matched to a gene: 3. CDR1 is KGHSH, CDR2 LQKENI, per germline.

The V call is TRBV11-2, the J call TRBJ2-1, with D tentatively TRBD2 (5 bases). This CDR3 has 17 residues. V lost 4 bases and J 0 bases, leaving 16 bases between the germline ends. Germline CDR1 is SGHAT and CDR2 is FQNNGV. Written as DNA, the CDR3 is TGTGCCAGCAGCTCCCGTAGAGCGGCCAACTCCTACAATGAGCAGTTCTTC. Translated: CASSSRRAANSYNEQFF.

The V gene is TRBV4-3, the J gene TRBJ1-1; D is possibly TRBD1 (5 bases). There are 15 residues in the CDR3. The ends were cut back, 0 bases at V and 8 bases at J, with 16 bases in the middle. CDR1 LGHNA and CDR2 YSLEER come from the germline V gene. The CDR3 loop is CASSQDRDGEGEAFF. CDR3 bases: TGCGCCAGCAGCCAAGATCGCGACGGGGAGGGGGAAGCTTTCTTT.

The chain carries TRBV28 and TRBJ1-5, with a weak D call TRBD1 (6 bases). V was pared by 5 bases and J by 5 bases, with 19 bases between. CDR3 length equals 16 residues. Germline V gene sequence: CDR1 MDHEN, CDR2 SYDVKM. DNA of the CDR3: TGTGCCAGCAGTACTTTAAGAGACAGGCTAGATCAGCCCCAGCATTTT. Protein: CASSTLRDRLDQPQHF.

This CDR3 reads CASSLGTSGSFEQFF. CDR3 nucleotides: TGTGCCAGCAGCTTAGGGACTAGCGGGAGTTTTGAGCAGTTCTTC. J is TRBJ2-1 and V is TRBV7-6; 13 bases line up with TRBD2. This CDR3 region has 15 residues. V gave up 1 base and J gave up 9 bases; unmatched junction bases: 3. Germline CDR1 reads SGHVS; CDR2 reads FNYEAQ.

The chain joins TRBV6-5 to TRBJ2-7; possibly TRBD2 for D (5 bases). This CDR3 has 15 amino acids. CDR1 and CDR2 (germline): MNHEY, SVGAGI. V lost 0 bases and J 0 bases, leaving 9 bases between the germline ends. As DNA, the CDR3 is TGTGCCAGCAGTTACTCCCAGCGGTCCTCCTACGAGCAGTACTTC. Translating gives CASSYSQRSSYEQYF.

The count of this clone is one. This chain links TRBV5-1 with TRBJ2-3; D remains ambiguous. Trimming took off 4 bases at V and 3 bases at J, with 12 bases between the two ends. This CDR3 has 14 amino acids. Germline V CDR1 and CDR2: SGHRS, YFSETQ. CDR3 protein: CASSLTRATDTQYF. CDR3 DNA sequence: TGCGCCAGCAGCCTAACCCGAGCGACAGATACGCAGTATTTT. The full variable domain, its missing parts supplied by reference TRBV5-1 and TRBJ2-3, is KAGVTQTPRYLIKTRGQQVTLSCSPISGHRSVSWYQQTPGQGLQFLFEYFSETQRNKGNFPGRFSGRQFSNSRSEMNVSTLELGDSALYLCASSLTRATDTQYFGPGTRLTVL.

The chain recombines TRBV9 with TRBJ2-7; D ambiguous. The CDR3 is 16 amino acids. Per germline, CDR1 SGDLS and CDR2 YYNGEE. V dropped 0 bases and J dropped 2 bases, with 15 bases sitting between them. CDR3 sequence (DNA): TGTGCCAGCAGCGTAGGGTCCTTGAGAGTTCCCTACGAGCAGTACTTC. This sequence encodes CASSVGSLRVPYEQYF. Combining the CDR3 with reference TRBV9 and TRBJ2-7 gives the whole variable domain DSGVTQTPKHLITATGQRVTLRCSPRSGDLSVYWYQQSLDQGLQFLIQYYNGEERAKGNILERFSAQQFPDLHSELNLSSLELGDSALYFCASSVGSLRVPYEQYFGPGTRLTVT.

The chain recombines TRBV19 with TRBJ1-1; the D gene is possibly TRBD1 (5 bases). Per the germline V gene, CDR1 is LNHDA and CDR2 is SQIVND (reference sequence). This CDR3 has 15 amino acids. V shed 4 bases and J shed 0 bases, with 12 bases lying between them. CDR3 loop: CASSNRNSMNTEAFF. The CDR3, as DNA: TGTGCCAGTAGTAACAGGAACTCTATGAACACTGAAGCTTTCTTT.

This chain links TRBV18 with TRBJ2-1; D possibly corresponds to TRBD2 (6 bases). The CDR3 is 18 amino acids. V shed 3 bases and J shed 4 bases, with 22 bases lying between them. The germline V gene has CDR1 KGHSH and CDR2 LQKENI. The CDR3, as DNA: TGTGCCAGCTCACCTACCGGGGGATTGGGGATAAATTACAATGAGCAGTTCTTC. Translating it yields CASSPTGGLGINYNEQFF.

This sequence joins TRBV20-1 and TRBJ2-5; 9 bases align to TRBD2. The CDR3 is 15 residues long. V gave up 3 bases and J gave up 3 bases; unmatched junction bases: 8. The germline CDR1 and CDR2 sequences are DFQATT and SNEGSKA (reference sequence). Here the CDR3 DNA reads TGCAGTGCTAGTGCCCCGGGACTAGCTAAAGAGACCCAGTACTTC. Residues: CSASAPGLAKETQYF.

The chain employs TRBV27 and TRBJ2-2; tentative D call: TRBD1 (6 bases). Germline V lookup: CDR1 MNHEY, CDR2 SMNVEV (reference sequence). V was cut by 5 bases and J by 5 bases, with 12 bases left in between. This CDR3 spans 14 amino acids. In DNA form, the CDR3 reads TGTGCCAGCAGTCCGACAGGTGAGACCGGGGAGCTGTTTTTT. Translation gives CASSPTGETGELFF.

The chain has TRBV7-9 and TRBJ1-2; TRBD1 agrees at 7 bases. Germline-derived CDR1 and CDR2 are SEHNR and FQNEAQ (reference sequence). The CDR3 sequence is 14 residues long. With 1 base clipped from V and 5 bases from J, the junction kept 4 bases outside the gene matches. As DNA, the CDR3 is TGTGCCAGCAGCTTAGGGGGACAGTGGTATGGCTACACCTTC. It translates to CASSLGGQWYGYTF.

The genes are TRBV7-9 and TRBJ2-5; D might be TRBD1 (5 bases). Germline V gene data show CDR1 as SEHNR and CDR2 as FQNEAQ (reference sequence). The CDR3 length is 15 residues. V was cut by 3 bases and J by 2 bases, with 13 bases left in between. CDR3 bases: TGTGCCAGCAGCTTTGACCGACAGAGGCAAGAGACCCAGTACTTC. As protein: CASSFDRQRQETQYF.